The sequence of this T cell receptor (beta chain) was determined in a study of T cells after somatic rescue of genetic block. Sequenced by immunoSEQ multiplex PCR; TCRdb stores in-frame clones only, minus some. The sample has about 70,000 clones, around 92% seen once; the top ten hold approximately 3%. The CDR3 extends over 14 amino acids. Germline V gene data show CDR1 as GTSNPN and CDR2 as SVGIG (reference sequence). V shed 2 bases, J shed 5 bases, and the junction held 5 bases outside the gene matches. This sequence was found in a man between 35 and 55 years old. The V gene is TRBV30, the J gene TRBJ2-4; 8 positions agree with TRBD1. The sample taken for sequencing was peripheral blood mononuclear cells (PBMCs). The CDR3 bases are TGTGCCTGGAGTTGGGGACAGGAAGAAAACATTCAGTACTTC. It translates to CAWSWGQEENIQYF.